Below, 7 T cell receptor beta chains from the same sample are listed, as sequenced in a study of blood T cell repertoires in COVID-19. Clones were sequenced by immunoSEQ multiplex PCR, and TCRdb holds only the in-frame ones, with some missing. This table has about 140,000 clones, over 60% appearing once. Sequenced input: peripheral blood. The receptors were gathered from a woman of 80 years or more with active or convalescent COVID-19.

This sequence joins TRBV5-1 and TRBJ2-3, with TRBD2 as a possible D gene (5 bases). This CDR3 contains 14 residues. CDR1 SGHRS and CDR2 YFSETQ come from the germline V gene. V was clipped by 0 bases and J by 2 bases, with 7 bases between them. CDR3 amino acids: CASSLVLATDTQYF. The CDR3 nucleotides are TGCGCCAGCAGCTTGGTCCTAGCCACAGATACGCAGTATTTT.

About this clone itself: This sample also contains other DNA sequences that code for the same CDR3. The rearrangement links TRBV30 to TRBJ1-5; no definite D call. In germline, CDR1 is GTSNPN, CDR2 SVGIG (reference sequence). This CDR3 is 13 amino acids long. Between the trimmed V and J ends, which lost 0 bases and 1 base, there was a span of 4 bases. The CDR3 here is CAWSVQSNQPQHF. The CDR3 coding sequence is TGTGCCTGGAGTGTCCAAAGCAATCAGCCCCAGCATTTT.

V is TRBV7-8 and J is TRBJ2-7, with D perhaps matching TRBD2 (5 bases). The germline gives CDR1 SGHVS, CDR2 FQNEAQ. This CDR3 contains 13 residues. V lost 5 bases, J lost 0 bases, and 8 bases lay in between. The CDR3 reads CASSLRDSYEQYF. The CDR3 nucleotides read TGTGCCAGCAGCCTACGGGACTCCTACGAGCAGTACTTC.

The chain recombines TRBV6-6 with TRBJ2-7, with TRBD1 identical over 9 bases. Germline V gives CDR1 MNHNY, CDR2 SVGAGI (reference sequence). CDR3 length: 15 amino acids. Germline trimming cut 10 bases from V and 0 bases from J; bases unmatched to any gene: 10. DNA for the CDR3: TGTGCCACCATGAACGTACAGGGGGCCTCCTACGAGCAGTACTTC. The encoded protein is CATMNVQGASYEQYF.

The chain uses TRBV7-9 and TRBJ2-3; TRBD1 matches at 8 bases. The CDR3 has 14 amino acids. With V trimmed by 4 bases and J by 3 bases, 3 bases remained unmatched. CDR1 and CDR2 (germline): SEHNR, FQNEAQ (reference sequence). The CDR3 protein is CASSYGQGTDTQYF. The CDR3 nucleotides read TGTGCCAGCAGCTACGGACAGGGAACAGATACGCAGTATTTT.

The chain combines TRBV4-3 with TRBJ2-3; 8 bases agree with TRBD2. Germline V gene sequence: CDR1 LGHNA, CDR2 YSLEER. With V trimmed by 4 bases and J by 3 bases, 18 bases remained unmatched. The CDR3 totals 19 residues. The CDR3 sequence: CASSPRKTTGGRLTDTQYF. The CDR3 DNA follows: TGCGCCAGCAGCCCAAGAAAGACCACGGGGGGGCGTTTAACAGATACGCAGTATTTT.

The chain has TRBV7-3 and TRBJ2-1, with TRBD2 matching 13 bases. In germline, CDR1 is SGHTA, CDR2 FQGTGA. CDR3 length: 17 residues. Trimming took 3 bases from V and 5 from J; bases not matched to a gene: 7. DNA of the CDR3: TGTGCCAGCAGCTTCAGAAGACTAGCGGGGGGTAACAATGAGCAGTTCTTC. This gives the protein CASSFRRLAGGNNEQFF.